Listed below are T cell receptor beta chains from one sample, sequenced in a study of T cell responses to AZD1222 COVID-19 vaccine. TCRdb's copy holds only in-frame clones and misses some; the assay was immunoSEQ multiplex PCR. Of roughly 130,000 clones listed, about 86% are singletons. Sequences were derived from peripheral blood, sampled on day 0 of AZD1222 vaccination. The receptors were sampled from an adult in good health. CDR3s include the opening cysteine and the closing phenylalanine or tryptophan. D genes are given only for firm matches. The size of a clone is reported for some rows only, either as once, few or many, or as a class for expanded clones.

j_call v_call d_call clone_size cdr3_aa cdr3_nt
TRBJ2-6 TRBV10-3 TRBD1 once CAISEWDSSSGANVLTF TGTGCCATCAGTGAATGGGACAGCAGCTCTGGGGCCAACGTCCTGACTTTC
TRBJ2-7 TRBV6-1 - - CASSEMGSQTYEQYF TGTGCCAGCAGTGAAATGGGCAGCCAGACCTACGAGCAGTACTTC
TRBJ2-3 TRBV9 - - CASSVVGRGTDTQYF TGTGCCAGCAGCGTAGTGGGACGGGGCACAGATACGCAGTATTTT
TRBJ1-2 TRBV30 - - CAWSPLGEDYGYTF TGTGCCTGGAGTCCTTTAGGGGAAGACTATGGCTACACCTTC
TRBJ1-5 TRBV9 - - CASSVGNQPQHF TGTGCCAGCAGCGTAGGGAATCAGCCCCAGCATTTT
TRBJ2-2 TRBV7-3 - - CASSPLGPSPTGELFF TGTGCCAGCAGCCCCCTTGGACCCTCGCCCACCGGGGAGCTGTTTTTT
TRBJ2-7 TRBV13 - - CASSLFSVNEQYF TGTGCCAGCAGCTTATTCTCGGTTAACGAGCAGTACTTC
TRBJ1-1 TRBV3-1/TRBV3-2 TRBD1 - CASSQNYRGTEAFF TGTGCCAGCAGCCAAAATTACAGGGGCACTGAAGCTTTCTTT
TRBJ2-2 TRBV9 - few CASSGGPGGAISGELFF TGTGCCAGCAGCGGGGGACCGGGGGGCGCCATCTCCGGGGAGCTGTTTTTT
TRBJ1-5 TRBV6-5 - - CASRPTGFSNQPQHF TGTGCCAGCAGGCCAACCGGGTTTAGCAATCAGCCCCAGCATTTT
TRBJ1-1 TRBV15 - - CATSRDRGSSMNTEAFF TGTGCCACCAGCAGAGACAGGGGCAGTTCGATGAACACTGAAGCTTTCTTT
TRBJ2-1 TRBV5-1 - - CASSLAGGFGNEQFF TGCGCCAGCAGCTTGGCCGGGGGATTTGGGAATGAGCAGTTCTTC
TRBJ1-2 TRBV11-2 TRBD1 once CASSSGGSYGYTF TGTGCCAGCAGCTCAGGGGGTTCCTATGGCTACACCTTC
TRBJ2-5 TRBV6-5 TRBD2 - CASSYSGGKRQYF TGTGCCAGCAGTTACTCGGGGGGGAAGCGTCAGTACTTC
TRBJ1-4 TRBV3-1/TRBV3-2 - - CASSRDTANEKLFF TGTGCCAGCAGTCGGGACACCGCTAATGAAAAACTGTTTTTT
TRBJ2-7 TRBV4-3 - - CASSQGVPGYEQYF TGCGCCAGCAGCCAAGGGGTCCCGGGGTACGAGCAGTACTTC
TRBJ1-5 TRBV19 - - CASKFAPYSNQPQHF TGTGCCAGTAAATTCGCCCCATATAGCAATCAGCCCCAGCATTTT
TRBJ1-1 TRBV29-1 - - CSVERNTEAFF TGCAGCGTTGAAAGGAACACTGAAGCTTTCTTT
TRBJ2-2 TRBV9 - - CASSVGHPGELFF TGTGCCAGCAGCGTAGGTCACCCCGGGGAGCTGTTTTTT
TRBJ2-2 TRBV5-1 TRBD1 - CASSPGTAITGELFF TGCGCCAGCAGCCCGGGGACAGCAATTACCGGGGAGCTGTTTTTT
TRBJ1-4 TRBV2 - - CASGTNEKLFF TGTGCCAGCGGGACTAATGAAAAACTGTTTTTT
TRBJ2-3 TRBV7-3 TRBD2 - CASSQTSGSTDTQYF TGTGCCAGCAGCCAGACTAGCGGGAGCACAGATACGCAGTATTTT
TRBJ2-7 TRBV28 - - CASRGLARTQPYEQYF TGTGCCAGCAGGGGCCTAGCGAGAACCCAACCCTACGAGCAGTACTTC
TRBJ2-1 TRBV16 - - CASSLTGPAEQFF TGTGCCAGCAGCCTCACAGGGCCCGCTGAGCAGTTCTTC
TRBJ1-3 TRBV7-8 - - CASSLLSVGNTIYF TGTGCCAGCAGCTTACTGTCAGTTGGAAACACCATATATTTT
TRBJ2-7 TRBV10-3 - - CAISESLSGEQYF TGTGCCATCAGTGAGTCCTTATCCGGCGAGCAGTACTTC
TRBJ2-2 TRBV9 - - CASSLTVANTGELFF TGTGCCAGCAGCCTAACAGTCGCGAACACCGGGGAGCTGTTTTTT
TRBJ1-1 TRBV7-6 TRBD1 - CASSFTSGGGNTEAFF TGTGCCAGCAGCTTCACTTCCGGAGGGGGCAACACTGAAGCTTTCTTT
TRBJ1-1 TRBV4-3 - - CASSQNLNTEAFF TGCGCCAGCAGCCAAAATCTGAACACTGAAGCTTTCTTT
TRBJ2-1 TRBV7-2 - - CASSDPPGAYEQFF TGTGCCAGCAGCGACCCCCCAGGGGCGTATGAGCAGTTCTTC
TRBJ1-2 TRBV19 TRBD1 - CASSPDDRGPFGYTF TGTGCCAGTAGCCCGGACGACAGGGGGCCTTTTGGCTACACCTTC
TRBJ2-7 TRBV27 - - CASSLSGGDRSYEQYF TGTGCCAGCAGTTTATCAGGGGGGGACAGGTCCTACGAGCAGTACTTC
TRBJ2-4 TRBV6-2/TRBV6-3 TRBD2 once CASSLPGTSGLKNIQYF TGTGCCAGCAGTCTTCCCGGGACTAGCGGCCTCAAAAACATTCAGTACTTC
TRBJ2-7 TRBV10-1 TRBD1 - CASRGQGFGEQYF TGCGCCAGCAGGGGACAGGGGTTCGGCGAGCAGTACTTC
TRBJ2-3 TRBV7-9 - - CASSSTLTDTQYF TGTGCCAGCAGCTCGACACTCACAGATACGCAGTATTTT
TRBJ2-3 TRBV4-3 - - CASSQERTTTDTQYF TGCGCCAGCAGCCAAGAAAGGACTACCACAGATACGCAGTATTTT
TRBJ2-5 TRBV24-1 - - CATSAPGVVETQYF TGTGCCACCAGTGCCCCGGGGGTAGTCGAGACCCAGTACTTC
TRBJ2-7 TRBV4-3 TRBD2 - CASKSSGTSYEQYF TGCGCCAGCAAATCTAGCGGAACCTCCTACGAGCAGTACTTC
TRBJ2-2 TRBV9 TRBD1 few CASSDRQGYTGELFF TGTGCCAGCAGCGACCGACAGGGGTACACCGGGGAGCTGTTTTTT
TRBJ1-4 TRBV27 TRBD1 - CASSPRDRGRSTNEKLFF TGTGCCAGCAGCCCCCGGGACAGGGGGCGGTCCACTAATGAAAAACTGTTTTTT
TRBJ2-1 TRBV5-5 - - CASRTGSVGVRREQFF TGTGCCAGCAGGACCGGGAGCGTTGGTGTCCGACGCGAGCAGTTCTTC
TRBJ2-7 TRBV14 - many CASSQLGTSWQYF TGTGCCAGCAGCCAGCTCGGGACTTCCTGGCAGTACTTC
TRBJ1-6 TRBV5-1 - - CASSLGQANNSPLHF TGCGCCAGCAGCTTGGGGCAGGCTAATAATTCACCCCTCCACTTT
TRBJ1-5 TRBV7-6 TRBD1 - CASLGRGLSNQPQHF TGTGCCAGCCTGGGCAGGGGGCTTAGCAATCAGCCCCAGCATTTT
TRBJ2-3 TRBV18 - - CASSPPGTGSTDTQYF TGTGCCAGCTCACCACCCGGGACGGGCAGCACAGATACGCAGTATTTT